Below, 32 T cell receptor beta chains from the same sample are listed, as sequenced in a study of response to subunit inactivated influenza vaccine. TCRdb re-called the RT-PCR reads through MiXCR, storing one row per CDR3 protein. The sample includes just over 300,000 distinct CDR3 sequences, less than 25% seen only once; the top ten take roughly a tenth. This specimen was PBMCs from blood, taken approximately 22 months after vaccination. The receptors come from a man aged 50 to 69 who received an inactivated influenza vaccine.

The chain carries TRBV19 and TRBJ1-1, with D perhaps matching TRBD1 (5 bases). The V gene lost 8 bases and the J gene lost 5 bases, with 18 bases spanning the gap. The CDR3 contains 14 residues. Germline V gene lookup returns CDR1 LNHDA and CDR2 SQIVND (reference sequence). In DNA, the CDR3 is TGTGCCAGTTCTAATTTGGGGGGTCGGACTGAAGCTTTCTTT. As protein: CASSNLGGRTEAFF.

This chain joins TRBV28 and TRBJ1-1; weak D call: TRBD1 (5 bases). This CDR3 spans 14 amino acids. The germline gives CDR1 MDHEN, CDR2 SYDVKM. The V end was cut by 5 bases, the J end by 5 bases, with 15 bases between. CDR3 coding DNA: TGTGCCAGCAGTCCTGCGGTGGGGCTAACTGAAGCTTTCTTT. Residues: CASSPAVGLTEAFF.

This clonotype has a handful of counts. The chain is built from TRBV28 and TRBJ1-1; D remains unclear. Deletions cut 2 bases from V and 11 bases from J, with 12 bases between. Per the germline V gene, CDR1 is MDHEN and CDR2 is SYDVKM. This CDR3 has 12 amino acids. Here the CDR3 reads CASSLARGEAFF. DNA for the CDR3: TGTGCCAGCAGTTTAGCAAGAGGAGAGGCTTTCTTT.

This chain links TRBV6-4 with TRBJ1-1; TRBD1 might be the D (5 bases). Trimming removed 7 bases at V and 5 bases at J, with 17 bases between. Germline V gene data show CDR1 as MRHNA and CDR2 as SNTAGT. The CDR3 length is 14 residues. The CDR3 nucleotides are TGTGCCAGCACCCCGGGGCGCCCGGGGACTGAAGCTTTCTTT. It translates to CASTPGRPGTEAFF.

This clonotype has more than one count but fewer than ten. The CDR3 DNA reads TGTGCCAGCAGTTTTGGGGTTGACAGCTATGGCTACACCTTC. Translating gives CASSFGVDSYGYTF. This chain links TRBV11-2 with TRBJ1-2, with a weak D call TRBD1 (5 bases). The germline V gene encodes CDR1 SGHAT and CDR2 FQNNGV. Trimming took 6 bases from V and 4 from J, leaving 15 bases between them. The CDR3 is made up of 14 amino acids.

The chain recombines TRBV12-3 or TRBV12-4 with TRBJ1-6, with a possible D match to TRBD1 (5 bases). Deletions cut 6 bases from V and 7 bases from J, with 16 bases between. The CDR3 covers 15 residues. Here the CDR3 reads CASRSMSGLNSPLHF. As DNA, the CDR3 is TGTGCCAGCAGATCGATGTCAGGGTTGAATTCACCCCTCCACTTT.

The chain uses TRBV7-3 and TRBJ1-1; possibly TRBD1 for D (5 bases). CDR3 size: 13 residues. The V end lost 5 bases, the J end lost 5 bases, and 12 bases lay between the germline ends. CDR1 is SGHTA, CDR2 FQGTGA, per germline. CDR3 bases: TGTGCCAGCAGCCAAACAGGTACTACTGAAGCTTTCTTT. Amino acids: CASSQTGTTEAFF.

The V gene is TRBV9, the J gene TRBJ2-1; 8 positions match TRBD2. This CDR3 spans 15 amino acids. Germline-derived CDR1 and CDR2 are SGDLS and YYNGEE. V was pared by 0 bases and J by 3 bases, with 2 bases of the junction left unmatched. The CDR3 DNA reads as TGTGCCAGCAGCGTAGAGACTAGCGTCTACAATGAGCAGTTCTTC. Amino acids: CASSVETSVYNEQFF.

This clonotype was found a few times. For the CDR3, the DNA is TGCAGCGTTGTCGGGAGTGCAGCCTCTGGAAACACCATATATTTT. Its protein product is CSVVGSAASGNTIYF. The J gene is TRBJ1-3, the V gene TRBV29-1; D is uncertain. Trimming left V 4 bases short and J 0 bases short, with 13 bases between. The CDR3 loop spans 15 amino acids. CDR1 and CDR2 (germline): SQVTM, ANQGSEA.

V usage is TRBV6-1 and J usage is TRBJ1-5; TRBD1 agrees at 8 bases. The ends lost 7 bases at V and 0 bases at J; junction bases unmatched: 11. The CDR3 loop spans 17 amino acids. Germline CDR1 MNHNS, CDR2 SASEGT. CDR3 DNA sequence: TGTGCCAGCATCCAGGGGGCAGGTGGTTATAGCAATCAGCCCCAGCATTTT. This codes for CASIQGAGGYSNQPQHF.

This clonotype was counted only a few times. The chain joins TRBV15 to TRBJ2-3, with 7 nucleotides matching TRBD1. The junction had 12 bases not matched to a gene; V was cut back by 0 bases and J by 6 bases. CDR1 LNHNV and CDR2 YYDKDF come from the germline V gene (reference sequence). CDR3 length: 17 residues. The CDR3 region has the DNA TGTGCCACCAGCAGAGACAGGCCCCGAGGACAGGTTGATACGCAGTATTTT. Its protein is CATSRDRPRGQVDTQYF.

The chain is built from TRBV12-3 or TRBV12-4 and TRBJ2-7; 7 bases are shared with TRBD1. The V and J ends lost 6 bases and 5 bases, in that order; junction bases with no gene match: 4. CDR3 size: 12 residues. The CDR3 nucleotides are TGTGCCAGCAGAACAGGGGTACACGAGCAGTACTTC. Protein: CASRTGVHEQYF.

This clonotype showed up just a few times. V gene TRBV24-1 combines with J gene TRBJ2-1; weak D call: TRBD1 (6 bases). The ends were cut back, 0 bases at V and 7 bases at J, with 15 bases in the middle. Germline V gene data show CDR1 as KGHDR and CDR2 as SFDVKD. This CDR3 region has 16 residues. The CDR3, as DNA: TGTGCCACCAGTGATTTGAGTGGTCAGGGGCGGAATGAGCAGTTCTTC. Translation gives CATSDLSGQGRNEQFF.

The V call is TRBV2, the J call TRBJ1-1, with D perhaps TRBD1 (5 bases). Germline V gene data show CDR1 as SNHLY and CDR2 as FYNNEI. The CDR3 contains 15 residues. The V and J ends lost 5 bases and 1 base respectively, with 14 bases between them. This CDR3 reads CASSFQGAENTEAFF. The CDR3 coding sequence is TGTGCCAGCAGTTTTCAGGGTGCGGAGAACACTGAAGCTTTCTTT.

There are a few counts of this clonotype. The chain joins TRBV5-5 to TRBJ2-7, with a tentative D call TRBD2 (5 bases). CDR1 is SGHKS, CDR2 YYEKEE, per germline (reference sequence). Trimming cost V 0 bases and J 0 bases, with 16 bases left between them. The CDR3 consists of 17 residues. The CDR3 loop reads CASSLAFQAELSYEQYF. The CDR3 nucleotides read TGTGCCAGCAGCTTGGCCTTCCAAGCGGAGCTCTCCTACGAGCAGTACTTC.

The rearrangement joins TRBV13 to TRBJ2-2, with D tentatively TRBD1 (6 bases). The CDR3 covers 15 residues. Trimming cost V 3 bases and J 0 bases, with 8 bases left between them. CDR1 PRHDT and CDR2 FYEKMQ come from the germline V gene (reference sequence). The CDR3 DNA is TGTGCCAGCAGCTTCAGGGGACCGAACACCGGGGAGCTGTTTTTT. Amino acid sequence: CASSFRGPNTGELFF.

This chain connects TRBV7-2 to TRBJ2-4, with D unclear. Trimming took 8 bases from V and 0 from J, leaving 8 bases between them. This CDR3 has 13 amino acids. Germline V lookup: CDR1 SGHTA, CDR2 FQGNSA. CDR3 DNA sequence: TGTGCCAGCTCCATGGGAGCCAAAAACATTCAGTACTTC. Translated, it gives CASSMGAKNIQYF.

A few counts support this clonotype. The chain uses TRBV29-1 and TRBJ2-3, with a weak D call TRBD2 (5 bases). Between the trimmed V and J ends, which lost 2 bases and 8 bases, there was a span of 11 bases. From germline, CDR1 is SQVTM and CDR2 ANQGSEA. The CDR3 has 12 residues. The CDR3 region is CSVERTDVTQYF. In DNA form, the CDR3 reads TGCAGCGTTGAACGGACTGACGTTACGCAGTATTTT.

This clonotype occurred many times. The chain couples TRBV7-6 to TRBJ1-1; D not resolved. Looked up from germline, CDR1 is SGHVS and CDR2 is FNYEAQ. Trimming took off 5 bases at V and 1 base at J, with 8 bases between the two ends. This CDR3 comprises 13 residues. CDR3 sequence reads: CASSVTENTEAFF. In DNA form, the CDR3 reads TGTGCCAGCAGCGTCACAGAGAACACTGAAGCTTTCTTT.

This clonotype was detected once. The chain uses TRBV5-5 and TRBJ2-3; weak D call: TRBD1 (5 bases). Trimming cost V 2 bases and J 4 bases, with 17 bases left between them. The CDR3 extends over 16 amino acids. The germline CDR1 and CDR2 sequences are SGHKS and YYEKEE (reference sequence). CDR3: CASSFDIPQEADTQYF. The CDR3, as DNA: TGTGCCAGCAGCTTTGATATCCCACAGGAAGCAGATACGCAGTATTTT.

V usage is TRBV10-3 and J usage is TRBJ2-7, with 9 bases matching TRBD1. This CDR3 contains 15 residues. Germline V gives CDR1 ENHRY, CDR2 SYGVKD. V shed 3 bases, J shed 1 base, and the junction held 4 bases outside the gene matches. Here the CDR3 DNA reads TGTGCCATCAGTGACCGGGACAGGGCATCCTACGAGCAGTACTTC. It translates to CAISDRDRASYEQYF.

This chain uses TRBV12-3 or TRBV12-4 with TRBJ2-3; D might be TRBD1 (6 bases). V lost 5 bases and J lost 5, with 11 bases in between. There are 13 residues in the CDR3. CDR3: CASSTRDKDTQYF. CDR3 nucleotides: TGTGCCAGCAGTACCCGGGACAAAGATACGCAGTATTTT.

V is TRBV9 and J is TRBJ2-3; D unresolved. In germline, CDR1 is SGDLS, CDR2 YYNGEE. This CDR3 contains 17 residues. Between the trimmed V and J ends, which lost 4 bases and 2 bases, there was a span of 20 bases. CDR3 sequence (DNA): TGTGCCAGCAGCCCTTCAGTTAATCCAGGCCCCACAGATACGCAGTATTTT. Residues: CASSPSVNPGPTDTQYF.

The CDR3 sequence is CASSLDRGHNNEQFF. As DNA, the CDR3 is TGTGCCAGCAGTCTCGACAGGGGGCACAACAATGAGCAGTTCTTC. V gene TRBV6-5 combines with J gene TRBJ2-1, with TRBD1 matching over 10 bases. The V gene's germline CDR1 is MNHEY and CDR2 SVGAGI. The V segment lost 5 bases and the J segment 5 bases; nucleotides outside the gene matches: 6. CDR3 length: 15 residues.

This rearrangement joins TRBV29-1 to TRBJ2-5, with D maybe TRBD2 (5 bases). The CDR3 runs 12 residues. V lost 7 bases to trimming and J lost 2 bases, with 11 bases between them. Germline V gene sequence: CDR1 SQVTM, CDR2 ANQGSEA. Here the CDR3 DNA reads TGCAGCGGAGGGCGGAGACAAGAGACCCAGTACTTC. Its translation: CSGGRRQETQYF.

This clonotype has only a few counts. The rearrangement joins TRBV3-1 to TRBJ2-7; 7 bases line up with TRBD2. The CDR3 is 18 amino acids. Trimming cost V 5 bases and J 3 bases; bases outside gene matches: 19. CDR1 and CDR2 (germline): LGHDT, YNNKEL (reference sequence). CDR3 nucleotides: TGTGCCAGCAGCGGACGGACAAAAGCGGGACTATTCCTCTACGAGCAGTACTTC. Amino acids: CASSGRTKAGLFLYEQYF.

CDR3 in DNA: TGTGCCAGCAGCTTGGACAGGGGAGGTCGGTACGAGCAGTACTTC. Its translation is CASSLDRGGRYEQYF. The chain carries TRBV5-6 and TRBJ2-7; TRBD1 is a possible D gene (7 bases). CDR3 size: 15 residues. V was trimmed by 0 bases and J by 4 bases, leaving 14 bases between them. Per germline, CDR1 SGHDT and CDR2 YYEEEE.

The table lists this clonotype with a few counts. The CDR3 DNA follows: TGTGCCAGCAGTCCCACTGTCGGCAGGAGTAACTATGGCTACACCTTC. Protein sequence: CASSPTVGRSNYGYTF. This sequence joins TRBV27 and TRBJ1-2; D unclear. Looked up from germline, CDR1 is MNHEY and CDR2 is SMNVEV (reference sequence). The CDR3 is 16 residues long. The V gene lost 5 bases and the J gene lost 1 base, with 17 bases spanning the gap.

This clonotype was counted once. The chain joins TRBV7-9 to TRBJ2-1; 12 bases match TRBD1. CDR3 length: 15 residues. Germline assignment: CDR1 SEHNR and CDR2 FQNEAQ (reference sequence). With V trimmed by 5 bases and J by 8 bases, 7 bases remained unmatched. This chain's CDR3 is CASSPGQGARYEQFF. The CDR3 nucleotides are TGTGCCAGCAGCCCGGGACAGGGGGCCCGTTATGAGCAGTTCTTC.

This chain uses TRBV30 with TRBJ2-7; no firm D call. The CDR3 consists of 12 residues. CDR1 and CDR2 (germline): GTSNPN, SVGIG (reference sequence). Trimming removed 0 bases at V and 1 base at J, with 4 bases between. The CDR3: CAWSVGSYEQYF. Here the CDR3 DNA reads TGTGCCTGGAGTGTGGGTTCCTACGAGCAGTACTTC. The full variable domain, with the rest looked up from reference TRBV30 and TRBJ2-7, is SQTIHQWPATLVQPVGSPLSLECTVEGTSNPNLYWYRQAAGRGLQLLFYSVGIGQISSEVPQNLSASRPQDRQFILSSKKLLLSDSGFYLCAWSVGSYEQYFGPGTRLTVT.

There are a few counts of this clonotype. The chain combines TRBV7-2 with TRBJ2-1; no clear D gene. The CDR3 consists of 13 residues. Per the germline V gene, CDR1 is SGHTA and CDR2 is FQGNSA. V dropped 2 bases and J dropped 9 bases, with 11 bases sitting between them. CDR3: CASSLSPPSEQFF. The CDR3 region has the DNA TGTGCCAGCAGCTTATCCCCGCCCTCTGAGCAGTTCTTC.

This rearrangement joins TRBV20-1 to TRBJ2-1, with 9 bases that match TRBD2. Looked up from germline, CDR1 is DFQATT and CDR2 is SNEGSKA (reference sequence). The CDR3 totals 15 residues. The V gene end was trimmed by 5 bases and the J gene end by 10 bases; junction bases not matched to a gene: 15. The CDR3 here is CSAGPPSGVFGEQFF. CDR3 DNA: TGCAGTGCTGGCCCTCCTAGCGGGGTCTTCGGGGAGCAGTTCTTC.